Below, 11 T cell receptor beta chains from the same sample are listed, as sequenced in a study of cytomegalovirus exposure and HLA in healthy donors. PCR was performed using 60 Vbeta and 13 Jbeta primers. The table came from immunoSEQ multiplex PCR; TCRdb's copy has only in-frame clones and leaves some out. The sample lists about 160,000 clones; about 79% were seen once. Material for sequencing was PBMCs. These receptors all come from a man aged 45-65 years in good health and CMV-seropositive.

J is TRBJ2-1 and V is TRBV9; 8 nucleotides agree with TRBD1. Germline V CDR1 and CDR2: SGDLS, YYNGEE. The CDR3 sequence is 15 residues long. After removal of 0 bases from V and 9 bases from J, the junction contained 8 bases not matched to a gene. The DNA for the CDR3 is TGTGCCAGCAGCGTAGACGGACAGGGTAGGAGTGAGCAGTTCTTC. The encoded protein is CASSVDGQGRSEQFF. The whole variable domain, remainder taken from reference TRBV9 and TRBJ2-1, is DSGVTQTPKHLITATGQRVTLRCSPRSGDLSVYWYQQSLDQGLQFLIQYYNGEERAKGNILERFSAQQFPDLHSELNLSSLELGDSALYFCASSVDGQGRSEQFFGPGTRLTVL.

Only one count was recorded for this clone. V is TRBV6-1 and J is TRBJ1-1, with a tentative D call TRBD1 (6 bases). The CDR3 runs 14 residues. Per germline, CDR1 MNHNS and CDR2 SASEGT. The V gene lost 0 bases and the J gene lost 11 bases, with 16 bases spanning the gap. CDR3 region: CASSEAPGGTRAFF. CDR3 in DNA: TGTGCCAGCAGTGAAGCGCCCGGGGGGACACGGGCTTTCTTT.

The chain employs TRBV29-1 and TRBJ2-3, with D perhaps TRBD1 (6 bases). CDR1 is SQVTM and CDR2 is ANQGSEA in the germline V gene. The length of the CDR3 is 13 residues. Trimming cost V 1 base and J 5 bases, with 10 bases left between them. CDR3 residues: CSVEGGPRDTQYF. Written as DNA, the CDR3 is TGCAGCGTTGAAGGGGGGCCAAGAGATACGCAGTATTTT.

The chain joins TRBV6-5 to TRBJ1-3, with 10 bases identical to TRBD1. CDR1 is MNHEY, CDR2 SVGAGI, per germline. This CDR3 is 15 amino acids long. J was trimmed by 2 bases and V by 4 bases; bases with no gene match: 2. CDR3 DNA: TGTGCCAGCAGTTTCGGACAGGGGGCTGGAAACACCATATATTTT. Amino acid sequence: CASSFGQGAGNTIYF.

V and J are TRBV6-4 and TRBJ2-6, with 7 bases fitting TRBD1. Germline V gives CDR1 MRHNA, CDR2 SNTAGT. The V gene end was trimmed by 5 bases and the J gene end by 2 bases; junction bases not matched to a gene: 6. This CDR3 contains 16 residues. CDR3 in amino acids: CASSPNRGTGANVLTF. The CDR3 DNA reads TGTGCCAGCAGTCCTAACAGGGGTACTGGGGCCAACGTCCTGACTTTC.

This clone has only one observation. This chain uses TRBV4-2 with TRBJ2-3, with D possibly being TRBD2 (5 bases). CDR1 is LGHNA, CDR2 YNFKEQ, per germline. V was shortened by 1 base and J by 5 bases, with 22 bases between the two germline ends. This CDR3 comprises 18 residues. CDR3 residues: CASSQVGTRGSVEDTQYF. For the CDR3, the DNA is TGTGCCAGCAGCCAAGTCGGTACCCGGGGAAGTGTGGAAGATACGCAGTATTTT.

Comment on this clone: Mismatch with germline at one junction end may stem from a read error. The chain couples TRBV7-9 to TRBJ2-7; 7 bases are a match to TRBD1. This CDR3 has 15 residues. Germline values: CDR1 SEHNR, CDR2 FQNEAQ (reference sequence). The CDR3, as DNA: TGTTCCAGCAGCTTAGGGGGCTACCCAGCCTACGAGCAGTACTTC. The encoded protein is CSSSLGGYPAYEQYF.

This clone was counted once. V usage is TRBV19 and J usage is TRBJ1-3; 9 bases are shared with TRBD1. The V gene's germline CDR1 is LNHDA and CDR2 SQIVND (reference sequence). There are 16 residues in the CDR3. J lost 0 bases, V lost 9 bases, and 9 bases had no gene match. As DNA, the CDR3 is TGTGCCAGCAGAAGACAGGGGGATCTCTCTGGAAACACCATATATTTT. Translating gives CASRRQGDLSGNTIYF.

Concerning this clone itself: This CDR3 is missing its conserved last phenylalanine or tryptophan, likely due to a read error. The chain uses TRBV5-1 and TRBJ1-1; D perhaps matches TRBD1 (5 bases). Trimming stripped 4 bases from V and 5 bases from J, with 18 bases between. In germline, CDR1 is SGHRS, CDR2 YFSETQ. The CDR3 loop spans 15 amino acids. CDR3 nucleotide sequence: TGCGCCAGCAGCGTACGTAACCAGGGAGGGACTGAAGCTTTCCTT. Translated, it gives CASSVRNQGGTEAFL.

The chain links TRBV5-1 to TRBJ1-2; 9 bases map to TRBD1. Germline V lookup: CDR1 SGHRS, CDR2 YFSETQ. V trimming: 4 bases; J trimming: 3 bases; junction bases outside the gene matches: 4. This CDR3 is built from 14 residues. CDR3 nucleotide sequence: TGCGCCAGCAGCGGAGGGACAGGGTACTATGGCTACACCTTC. Amino acid sequence: CASSGGTGYYGYTF.

This clone was detected only a few times. The V call is TRBV30, the J call TRBJ2-7, with no clear D. V was clipped by 0 bases and J by 4 bases, with 10 bases between them. Per the germline V gene, CDR1 is GTSNPN and CDR2 is SVGIG (reference sequence). CDR3 length equals 13 residues. CDR3 bases: TGTGCCTGGAGTGTAATGGCAGGTTACGAGCAGTACGTC. It yields the protein CAWSVMAGYEQYV.